The 28 T cell receptor beta chains given below trace back to one sample, sequenced in a study of CD8+ T cells in alopecia areata. RNA extraction was followed by reverse transcription into cDNA, which acted as the sequencing template. The assay was immunoSEQ multiplex PCR, and TCRdb's table has in-frame clones only and misses some. The sample has about 97,000 clones, roughly 41% seen once. Material: CD4+ T cells sorted from blood. These receptors all come from a human donor with alopecia areata.

J is TRBJ2-3 and V is TRBV5-4; 8 bases align to TRBD2. CDR3 length: 15 amino acids. J gave up 5 bases and V 3 bases, and 8 bases lay outside the gene matches. The germline gives CDR1 SGHNT, CDR2 YYREEE (reference sequence). CDR3 in amino acids: CASSSKSGSIDTQYF. In DNA, the CDR3 is TGTGCCAGCAGCTCGAAAAGCGGGAGTATAGATACGCAGTATTTT.

As for this clone: The sample holds other DNA sequences that translate to the same CDR3. The rearrangement links TRBV5-4 to TRBJ2-7; maybe TRBD1 (5 bases). Trimming stripped 0 bases from V and 3 bases from J, with 7 bases between. The CDR3 length is 13 residues. CDR1 is SGHNT, CDR2 YYREEE, per germline (reference sequence). The CDR3 sequence is CASSLDRSYEQYF. The CDR3 nucleotides are TGTGCCAGCAGCTTGGACAGGAGCTACGAGCAGTACTTC.

This clone was counted only a few times. This rearrangement joins TRBV4-3 to TRBJ2-2; 7 positions agree with TRBD2. The CDR3 extends over 16 amino acids. The germline V gene encodes CDR1 LGHNA and CDR2 YSLEER. The ends lost 1 base at V and 2 bases at J; junction bases unmatched: 4. For the CDR3, the DNA is TGCGCCAGCAGCCAAGCTAGCGGAGCTAACACCGGGGAGCTGTTTTTT. Encoded protein: CASSQASGANTGELFF.

CDR3 residues: CAIIGGVDPQYF. In DNA, the CDR3 is TGTGCCATCATTGGGGGGGTGGATCCGCAGTATTTT. The chain carries TRBV10-3 and TRBJ2-3; 7 positions match TRBD2. Germline-derived CDR1 and CDR2 are ENHRY and SYGVKD. J lost 10 bases, V lost 7 bases, and 8 bases had no gene match. This CDR3 has 12 amino acids.

This clone turned up a few times. The V call is TRBV4-1, the J call TRBJ2-3; no clear D. Germline V gene sequence: CDR1 MGHRA, CDR2 YSYEKL. Trimming left V 1 base short and J 3 bases short, with 5 bases between. The CDR3 length is 13 residues. CDR3 protein: CASSQGSTDTQYF. In DNA, the CDR3 is TGCGCCAGCAGCCAAGGCTCAACAGATACGCAGTATTTT.

This clone was counted between two and nine times. The CDR3 sequence is CSVVPSGRSGEQYF. The CDR3 DNA reads TGCAGCGTTGTTCCTAGCGGGAGATCTGGCGAGCAGTACTTC. V usage is TRBV29-1 and J usage is TRBJ2-7, with 10 positions matching TRBD2. The CDR3 is 14 amino acids. The V gene's germline CDR1 is SQVTM and CDR2 ANQGSEA. V was pared by 4 bases and J by 6 bases, with 9 bases of the junction left unmatched.

The chain employs TRBV5-4 and TRBJ2-7; 8 bases agree with TRBD2. The germline V gene encodes CDR1 SGHNT and CDR2 YYREEE (reference sequence). V lost 3 bases to trimming and J lost 0 bases; unmatched junction nucleotides: 8. CDR3 length equals 16 residues. The CDR3 DNA reads TGTGCCAGCAGCTGGCGAGGCGGGAGGAGCTCCTACGAGCAGTACTTC. Translated, it gives CASSWRGGRSSYEQYF.

This clone has just one count. The gene calls are TRBV4-2 and TRBJ2-7, with a tentative D call TRBD2 (6 bases). Germline CDR1 reads LGHNA; CDR2 reads YNFKEQ. The CDR3 is made up of 15 amino acids. V dropped 3 bases and J dropped 6 bases, with 18 bases sitting between them. CDR3 amino acids: CASSHHLDQGGEQYF. The CDR3 bases are TGTGCCAGCAGCCACCACCTGGACCAGGGAGGCGAGCAGTACTTC.

This clone was counted between two and nine times. V is TRBV30 and J is TRBJ2-2; weak D call: TRBD1 (6 bases). CDR3 length: 15 amino acids. Between the trimmed V and J ends, which lost 3 bases and 0 bases, there was a span of 11 bases. CDR1 is GTSNPN and CDR2 is SVGIG in the germline V gene (reference sequence). The CDR3 nucleotides are TGTGCCTGGAGGAAGACAGGAGCGAACACCGGGGAGCTGTTTTTT. As protein: CAWRKTGANTGELFF.

The gene calls are TRBV20-1 and TRBJ2-5; D unresolved. The CDR3 loop spans 11 amino acids. Looked up from germline, CDR1 is DFQATT and CDR2 is SNEGSKA (reference sequence). Deletions cut 4 bases from V and 1 base from J, with 4 bases between. The CDR3 nucleotides are TGCAGTGCTATTCCCCAAGAGACCCAGTACTTC. This encodes CSAIPQETQYF.

Notes on this clone: Different DNA sequences within this sample yield the same CDR3. V and J are TRBV7-9 and TRBJ2-5; no firm D call. Looked up from germline, CDR1 is SEHNR and CDR2 is FQNEAQ (reference sequence). This CDR3 region has 14 residues. V dropped 3 bases and J dropped 2 bases, with 10 bases sitting between them. The CDR3 here is CASSLGTAQETQYF. CDR3 nucleotides: TGTGCCAGCAGCTTGGGAACAGCTCAAGAGACCCAGTACTTC. Based on the CDR3 plus reference TRBV7-9 and TRBJ2-5, the full variable domain is DTGVSQNPRHKITKRGQNVTFRCDPISEHNRLYWYRQTLGQGPEFLTYFQNEAQLEKSRLLSDRFSAERPKGSFSTLEIQRTEQGDSAMYLCASSLGTAQETQYFGPGTRLLVL.

The CDR3 sequence: CASSEDNQPQHF. The CDR3 DNA is TGTGCCAGCAGTGAGGACAATCAGCCCCAGCATTTT. The chain has TRBV2 and TRBJ1-5; D is uncertain. The CDR3 is 12 residues long. Germline V CDR1 and CDR2: SNHLY, FYNNEI. Trimming removed 3 bases from V and 3 bases from J, with 3 bases in between.

The gene calls are TRBV2 and TRBJ2-7, with D maybe TRBD1 (6 bases). The germline V gene encodes CDR1 SNHLY and CDR2 FYNNEI. This CDR3 region has 12 residues. V shed 7 bases and J shed 0 bases, with 7 bases lying between them. CDR3 in DNA: TGTGCCAGCAAGGGGGACTCCTACGAGCAGTACTTC. Translating gives CASKGDSYEQYF. The full variable domain, completed using reference TRBV2 and TRBJ2-7, is EPEVTQTPSHQVTQMGQEVILRCVPISNHLYFYWYRQILGQKVEFLVSFYNNEISEKSEIFDDQFSVERPDGSNFTLKIRSTKLEDSAMYFCASKGDSYEQYFGPGTRLTVT.

This clone occurred a few times. CDR3 DNA sequence: TGTGCCAGCAGTGGTCAGGGGGCGCAAGATACGCAGTATTTT. Its protein product is CASSGQGAQDTQYF. This chain connects TRBV28 to TRBJ2-3; TRBD1 aligns across 8 bases. The germline V gene has CDR1 MDHEN and CDR2 SYDVKM. The CDR3 length is 14 residues. The trim removed 5 bases at V and 5 bases at J, leaving 6 bases unmatched.

This chain links TRBV29-1 with TRBJ2-7; either TRBD1 or TRBD2 may supply D (6 bases each). The germline gives CDR1 SQVTM, CDR2 ANQGSEA. This CDR3 has 16 residues. The ends were cut back, 2 bases at V and 6 bases at J, with 23 bases in the middle. The CDR3 here is CSVEPLRKGGRSEQYF. CDR3 in DNA: TGCAGCGTTGAACCATTGCGAAAAGGGGGGCGGTCCGAGCAGTACTTC.

V usage is TRBV15 and J usage is TRBJ2-3; perhaps TRBD2 as D (6 bases). CDR3 size: 15 residues. The germline V gene encodes CDR1 LNHNV and CDR2 YYDKDF (reference sequence). Trimming removed 3 bases at V and 0 bases at J, with 10 bases between. CDR3 loop: CATSSRLVSTDTQYF. Here the CDR3 DNA reads TGTGCCACCAGCAGCAGACTAGTTAGCACAGATACGCAGTATTTT.

The chain employs TRBV7-2 and TRBJ1-2; 7 nucleotides agree with TRBD1. Germline V gene lookup returns CDR1 SGHTA and CDR2 FQGNSA. J lost 8 bases, V lost 7 bases, and 16 bases had no gene match. The CDR3 is made up of 15 amino acids. The CDR3 is CASTPDRTHGGGYTF. CDR3 sequence (DNA): TGTGCCAGCACCCCGGACAGGACCCACGGGGGGGGCTACACCTTC.

The chain couples TRBV30 to TRBJ2-5; a possible D gene is TRBD1 (5 bases). CDR1 is GTSNPN, CDR2 SVGIG, per germline (reference sequence). The V gene lost 5 bases and the J gene lost 5 bases, with 12 bases spanning the gap. The CDR3 has 12 amino acids. The CDR3 loop is CAWGASRETQYF. CDR3 nucleotides: TGTGCCTGGGGGGCGAGCCGGGAGACCCAGTACTTC.

This clone was seen a handful of times. This chain uses TRBV6-5 with TRBJ1-1; tentative D call: TRBD1 (5 bases). Germline V CDR1 and CDR2: MNHEY, SVGAGI. V was clipped by 6 bases and J by 4 bases, with 12 bases between them. The CDR3 loop spans 13 amino acids. CDR3 in DNA: TGTGCCAGCAGAAGGGGAGGAAGCACTGAAGCTTTCTTT. It encodes CASRRGGSTEAFF.

The CDR3 DNA sequence: TGCGCCAGCATCCAAGGCGGGGAGTTGGGGACCCAGTACTTC. Its translation: CASIQGGELGTQYF. This sequence joins TRBV5-1 and TRBJ2-5; D is possibly TRBD2 (6 bases). The ends were cut back, 6 bases at V and 7 bases at J, with 19 bases in the middle. The CDR3 is made up of 14 amino acids. Germline V gene lookup returns CDR1 SGHRS and CDR2 YFSETQ.

The V gene is TRBV4-2, the J gene TRBJ2-1; 9 bases are a match to TRBD1. The CDR3 spans 18 residues. Unmatched junction bases numbered 12, after V lost 2 bases and J lost 4 bases. Germline V CDR1 and CDR2: LGHNA, YNFKEQ. The DNA of the CDR3 is TGTGCCAGCAGCCAAAACCCGGACAGGGGCGCTGGTTACAATGAGCAGTTCTTC. Its protein is CASSQNPDRGAGYNEQFF.

This chain connects TRBV6-5 to TRBJ1-1; possible D gene TRBD1, 6 bases. The CDR3 is 14 amino acids. Germline CDR1 MNHEY, CDR2 SVGAGI. V was pared by 6 bases and J by 5 bases, with 16 bases between. CDR3 protein: CASSDGWGATEAFF. DNA for the CDR3: TGTGCCAGCAGCGACGGCTGGGGGGCAACTGAAGCTTTCTTT.

This clone was found a few times. This chain joins TRBV29-1 and TRBJ2-7, with D maybe TRBD1 (6 bases). There are 12 residues in the CDR3. Germline V gives CDR1 SQVTM, CDR2 ANQGSEA. Trimming removed 4 bases from V and 6 bases from J, with 13 bases in between. The CDR3 here is CSVGGLTGEQYF. CDR3 nucleotides: TGCAGCGTTGGGGGGCTCACGGGCGAGCAGTACTTC.

This clone occurred a few times. The chain is built from TRBV2 and TRBJ2-5; D remains ambiguous. There are 13 residues in the CDR3. Germline V CDR1 and CDR2: SNHLY, FYNNEI. The V end lost 2 bases, the J end lost 9 bases, and 13 bases lay between the germline ends. The CDR3 DNA sequence: TGTGCCAGCAGTGAATCCAATGGCAACGCCCAGTACTTC. This encodes CASSESNGNAQYF.

The chain is built from TRBV30 and TRBJ2-4; possibly TRBD1 for D (6 bases). Trimming stripped 4 bases from V and 0 bases from J, with 16 bases between. The CDR3 contains 16 residues. The germline V gene encodes CDR1 GTSNPN and CDR2 SVGIG (reference sequence). CDR3 nucleotide sequence: TGTGCCTGGACCCCGGGGCAGGGGATAGCCAAAAACATTCAGTACTTC. This codes for CAWTPGQGIAKNIQYF.

The rearrangement links TRBV2 to TRBJ1-2; D uncertain. The CDR3 sequence is 13 residues long. With 7 bases removed from V and 8 bases from J, the gap between germline ends came to 17 bases. Germline CDR1 reads SNHLY; CDR2 reads FYNNEI. In DNA form, the CDR3 reads TGTGCCAGCATTTTCGTAGGGTCAACGGGCTACACCTTC. This codes for CASIFVGSTGYTF.

This chain links TRBV14 with TRBJ2-7, with D unclear. This CDR3 is 13 amino acids long. CDR1 and CDR2 from the germline V gene are SGHDN and FVKESK. V lost 4 bases and J 0 bases, leaving 7 bases between the germline ends. CDR3 DNA sequence: TGTGCCAGCAGCCTTCCCAGCTCCTACGAGCAGTACTTC. Protein product: CASSLPSSYEQYF.

Ten or more counts support this clone. This chain joins TRBV19 and TRBJ1-5; the D gene is possibly TRBD1 (6 bases). The germline V gene encodes CDR1 LNHDA and CDR2 SQIVND (reference sequence). The CDR3 is 13 residues long. V was cut by 4 bases and J by 4 bases, with 8 bases left in between. The chain's CDR3 is CASSRTANQPQHF. The CDR3 DNA sequence: TGTGCCAGTAGTAGGACAGCTAATCAGCCCCAGCATTTT.